This paragraph reports one T cell receptor beta chain. TCRdb's copy holds only in-frame clones and misses some; the assay was immunoSEQ multiplex PCR. The sample holds 90,000 to 120,000 clones, about 79% seen once. The data were obtained in a study of blood T cell repertoires in COVID-19. Study-level background: Sites in the United States, Italy and Spain provided acute and convalescent COVID-19 samples.

The sequence derives from a woman older than 75 with active or convalescent COVID-19. Sequencing input: peripheral blood.

CDR3 nucleotides: TGCAGTGCTAGCAGGGGGGATGGCTACACCTTC. It translates to CSASRGDGYTF. The genes are TRBV20-1 and TRBJ1-2, with 7 bases matching TRBD1. From germline, CDR1 is DFQATT and CDR2 SNEGSKA (reference sequence). J gave up 6 bases and V 3 bases, and 1 base lay outside the gene matches. This CDR3 has 11 residues.